These 5 T cell receptor beta chains came from one sample sequenced in a study of response to subunit inactivated influenza vaccine. TCRdb analysed the RT-PCR reads with MiXCR anew, one entry per CDR3 protein. In the table there are roughly 630,000 distinct CDR3 sequences, 12% to 15% of which are singletons. The specimen was PBMCs from blood, collected roughly 15 days before vaccination. Source of these receptors: a man aged 45-65 years who received an inactivated influenza vaccine.

This clonotype was seen a few times. The chain links TRBV11-2 to TRBJ1-1, with 11 bases that match TRBD1. The germline V gene encodes CDR1 SGHAT and CDR2 FQNNGV. This CDR3 has 17 residues. The junction had 8 bases not matched to a gene; V was cut back by 1 base and J by 4 bases. The CDR3 protein is CASSLGTGGERSTEAFF. The CDR3 bases are TGTGCCAGCAGCTTAGGGACAGGGGGCGAACGTAGCACTGAAGCTTTCTTT.

This clonotype has only a few counts. The CDR3 bases are TGTGCCAGCACCGGCCTCCGATCCCCGGGCGTGGGTCAGCCCCAGCATTTT. It specifies CASTGLRSPGVGQPQHF. The chain links TRBV7-8 to TRBJ1-5; no reliable D call. Between the trimmed V and J ends, which lost 7 bases and 6 bases, there was a span of 25 bases. Germline loops: CDR1 SGHVS, CDR2 FQNEAQ. The CDR3 covers 17 residues.

The genes are TRBV3-1 and TRBJ2-3; D remains unclear. Germline V CDR1 and CDR2: LGHDT, YNNKEL (reference sequence). The CDR3 is 16 amino acids. V lost 0 bases, J lost 4 bases, and 14 bases lay in between. CDR3 sequence reads: CASSQDLGPSADTQYF. The CDR3 DNA sequence: TGTGCCAGCAGCCAAGATCTCGGCCCCTCCGCAGATACGCAGTATTTT.

The chain uses TRBV7-9 and TRBJ2-5, with D possibly being TRBD1 or TRBD2 (5 bases each). The CDR3 spans 16 residues. The germline V gene encodes CDR1 SEHNR and CDR2 FQNEAQ (reference sequence). V gave up 3 bases and J gave up 1 base, with 15 bases separating them. The CDR3 DNA sequence: TGTGCCAGCAGCTTCGGGGCCAGCCGAGTCCAAGAGACCCAGTACTTC. Translated, it gives CASSFGASRVQETQYF.

The chain is built from TRBV20-1 and TRBJ2-6; TRBD1 aligns across 8 bases. CDR1 and CDR2 from the germline V gene are DFQATT and SNEGSKA (reference sequence). V gave up 0 bases and J gave up 0 bases; unmatched junction bases: 7. The CDR3 runs 18 residues. CDR3 DNA: TGCAGTGCTAGAGACCAAGGACAGGGCGACTCTGGGGCCAACGTCCTGACTTTC. As protein: CSARDQGQGDSGANVLTF.